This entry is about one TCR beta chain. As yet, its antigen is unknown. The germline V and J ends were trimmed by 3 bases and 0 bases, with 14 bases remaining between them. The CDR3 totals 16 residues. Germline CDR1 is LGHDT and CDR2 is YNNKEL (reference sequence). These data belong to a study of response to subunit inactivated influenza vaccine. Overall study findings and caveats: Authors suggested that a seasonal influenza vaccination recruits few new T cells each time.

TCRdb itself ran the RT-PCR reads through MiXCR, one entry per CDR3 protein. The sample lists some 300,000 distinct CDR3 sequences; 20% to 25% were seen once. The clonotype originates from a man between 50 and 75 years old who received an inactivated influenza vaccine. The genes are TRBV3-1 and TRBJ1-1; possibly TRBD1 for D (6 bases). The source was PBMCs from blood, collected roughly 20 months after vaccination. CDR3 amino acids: CASSQSYRVVNTEAFF. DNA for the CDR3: TGTGCCAGCAGCCAGTCGTACAGGGTTGTGAACACTGAAGCTTTCTTT.